This T cell receptor beta chain was documented in a study of blood T cell repertoires in COVID-19. Turning to the study itself: Italy, Spain and the United States were the sources of the convalescent and acute COVID-19 samples. The analysed material was cDNA or gDNA that came from T cells, B-cell-depleted T cells, or PBMCs.

As concerns this clone: The junction departs from germline at one end; a sequencing error may be responsible.

Methods used by the authors: Amplification of reference gene primers provided the estimated nucleated cell counts. The assay was immunoSEQ multiplex PCR, and TCRdb's table has in-frame clones only and misses some. V and J calls and clone size follow that table, whereas D and trimming were derived from the DNA. The table lists about 59,000 clones, 73% of them singletons. The length of the CDR3 is 16 residues. CDR1 is SNHLY, CDR2 FYNNEI, per germline. The clonotype comes from a woman between 45 and 60 years old with active or convalescent COVID-19. Sequenced input: peripheral blood. This chain connects TRBV2 to TRBJ2-5; 8 nucleotides line up with TRBD1. The CDR3 DNA reads TGTGCCAGCAGTCAAGCAGTAGGACAGGGACGAGAGACCCAGTACTTC. It is translated as CASSQAVGQGRETQYF.